Listed here are 22 T cell receptor beta chains from one sample, sequenced in a study of T cell repertoires in aging, cancer and after chemotherapy. Peripheral blood genomic DNA, not sorted cells or RNA, was the template. TRB rearrangements spanning V, D and J were amplified using mixed TRB-A/B primers. TCRdb analysed the multiplex PCR reads with MiXCR anew, one entry per CDR3 protein. The table records approximately 8,800 distinct CDR3 sequences, approximately 30% of them present only once. Sequenced material: blood. These TCRs come from a human donor in good health.

This clonotype is medium-sized (0.01 to 0.1%). The chain joins TRBV11-1 to TRBJ2-3; no firm D call. Trimming removed 3 bases at V and 1 base at J, with 14 bases between. CDR1 is SGHAT and CDR2 is FQDESV in the germline V gene (reference sequence). This CDR3 is built from 16 residues. The CDR3 loop reads CASSFGEALRTDTQYF. The CDR3 DNA reads TGTGCCAGCAGCTTTGGGGAAGCTCTACGCACAGATACGCAGTATTTT.

This chain uses TRBV6-6 with TRBJ1-1; possibly TRBD1 for D (6 bases). The germline V gene has CDR1 MNHNY and CDR2 SVGAGI (reference sequence). The CDR3 has 17 residues. V lost 6 bases and J lost 3, with 23 bases in between. Here the CDR3 reads CASSPNQGSLSHTEAFF. CDR3 bases: TGTGCCAGCAGCCCCAACCAGGGGAGTCTAAGTCACACTGAAGCTTTCTTT.

By sample share, this clonotype is medium-sized. This sequence joins TRBV30 and TRBJ2-3, with unresolved D. The CDR3 totals 13 residues. Germline lookup yields CDR1 GTSNPN and CDR2 SVGIG (reference sequence). V was trimmed by 1 base and J by 0 bases, leaving 5 bases between them. CDR3 DNA: TGTGCCTGGAGTGGATCTAGCACAGATACGCAGTATTTT. It specifies CAWSGSSTDTQYF.

The chain uses TRBV6-5 and TRBJ2-3, with D perhaps matching TRBD2 (6 bases). CDR3 size: 14 residues. V shed 7 bases and J shed 2 bases, with 13 bases lying between them. From germline, CDR1 is MNHEY and CDR2 SVGAGI. CDR3 coding DNA: TGTGCCAGCACGCCTCGGACTAACACAGATACGCAGTATTTT. It is translated as CASTPRTNTDTQYF.

This clonotype was detected a few times. The chain links TRBV5-6 to TRBJ1-1, with TRBD1 as a possible D gene (6 bases). Germline V CDR1 and CDR2: SGHDT, YYEEEE. This CDR3 has 16 residues. The ends were cut back, 4 bases at V and 0 bases at J, with 16 bases in the middle. CDR3: CASSDGQNLLNTEAFF. The DNA of the CDR3 is TGTGCCAGCAGCGACGGACAGAACCTTTTGAACACTGAAGCTTTCTTT.

With respect to this clonotype: It may be a read error: a sequence one base away is much more abundant. The chain joins TRBV15 to TRBJ2-3, with a weak D call TRBD2 (6 bases). Germline V gene sequence: CDR1 LNHNV, CDR2 YYDKDF (reference sequence). The CDR3 is 15 residues long. The CDR3 protein is CATSLGTPYTDTRYF. The DNA of the CDR3 is TGTGCCACCAGCCTGGGGACTCCATATACAGATACGCGGTATTTT. Drawing the rest from reference TRBV15 and TRBJ2-3, the complete variable domain is DAMVIQNPRYQVTQFGKPVTLSCSQTLNHNVMYWYQQKSSQAPKLLFHYYDKDFNNEADTPDNFQSRRPNTSFCFLDIRSPGLGDTAMYLCATSLGTPYTDTRYFGPGTRLTVL.

In regard to this clonotype: Compared with germline, one end of the junction differs, possibly owing to a read error. The rearrangement links TRBV11-1 to TRBJ2-7; tentatively, D is TRBD1 (6 bases). Germline-derived CDR1 and CDR2 are SGHAT and FQDESV (reference sequence). The CDR3 spans 18 residues. The CDR3 bases are TGTGCCAGCAGTTTAGTCCGGCGGGCAGGGGCCGGTGGGCACGAGCAGTACTTC. It yields the protein CASSLVRRAGAGGHEQYF.

On this clonotype: At one of its ends the junction is not consistent with the germline gene, which may arise from a read error. The genes are TRBV6-5 and TRBJ1-1; TRBD1 might be the D (6 bases). In germline, CDR1 is MNHEY, CDR2 SVGAGI. CDR3 length equals 14 residues. The DNA for the CDR3 is TGTGCCAGCAGTTACCGAGGGGGGTACACTAAAGCTTTCTTT. Translation: CASSYRGGYTKAFF.

The CDR3 sequence: CASSLQQGTGENYGYTF. CDR3 nucleotide sequence: TGTGCCAGCAGCTTACAACAAGGGACAGGGGAAAACTATGGCTACACCTTC. V is TRBV5-5 and J is TRBJ1-2; 10 bases are shared with TRBD1. This CDR3 spans 17 amino acids. The germline gives CDR1 SGHKS, CDR2 YYEKEE (reference sequence). With 2 bases clipped from V and 2 bases from J, the junction kept 9 bases outside the gene matches.

This clonotype has more than one count but fewer than ten. The chain recombines TRBV19 with TRBJ1-1; no clear D gene. Germline V gives CDR1 LNHDA, CDR2 SQIVND (reference sequence). There are 13 residues in the CDR3. Trimming pared 7 bases from V and 3 bases from J, leaving 12 bases between. The CDR3 spells CASNTQRDTEAFF. DNA for the CDR3: TGTGCCAGTAACACCCAGAGGGACACTGAAGCTTTCTTT.

J is TRBJ1-1 and V is TRBV6-5; D not resolved. V lost 5 bases and J 1 base, leaving 8 bases between the germline ends. There are 13 residues in the CDR3. CDR1 and CDR2 (germline): MNHEY, SVGAGI. DNA for the CDR3: TGTGCCAGCAGTCGGATCACGAACACTGAAGCTTTCTTT. Translating gives CASSRITNTEAFF.

The gene calls are TRBV12-3 or TRBV12-4 and TRBJ1-1; 7 bases map to TRBD1. The junction had 3 bases not matched to a gene; V was cut back by 4 bases and J by 4 bases. This CDR3 has 13 residues. The CDR3 DNA reads as TGTGCCAGCAGTTCGAACAGGGGCACTGAAGCTTTCTTT. The encoded protein is CASSSNRGTEAFF.

As for this clonotype: Its ends do not fully match the called genes, so a read error is possible. V usage is TRBV5-6 and J usage is TRBJ1-6; the D is unclear. CDR1 is SGHDT and CDR2 is YYEEEE in the germline V gene. The CDR3 consists of 15 residues. The CDR3 nucleotides read TGCGCCAGCAGCTTGGACGACGTCGTAAGCTCACCCCTCCACTTT. This encodes CASSLDDVVSSPLHF.

In its sample, this clonotype was seen a few times. The chain recombines TRBV27 with TRBJ2-1; D is perhaps TRBD1 (6 bases). Germline-derived CDR1 and CDR2 are MNHEY and SMNVEV (reference sequence). With 6 bases removed from V and 2 bases from J, the gap between germline ends came to 11 bases. The length of the CDR3 is 14 residues. This chain's CDR3 is CASRVQGTYNEQFF. The CDR3 DNA is TGTGCCAGCAGGGTACAGGGAACCTACAATGAGCAGTTCTTC.

V gene TRBV10-3 combines with J gene TRBJ2-4; 9 bases are shared with TRBD2. There are 17 residues in the CDR3. V lost 0 bases to trimming and J lost 6 bases; unmatched junction nucleotides: 9. Per germline, CDR1 ENHRY and CDR2 SYGVKD. The CDR3 nucleotides are TGTGCCATCAGTGAGTCGTTGGCTAGCGGGGACCGAAACATTCAGTACTTC. Protein: CAISESLASGDRNIQYF.

CDR3 bases: TGTGCCAGCAGCGGACAGCAAGAGACCCAGTACTTC. Translation: CASSGQQETQYF. This chain links TRBV5-4 with TRBJ2-5; D might be TRBD1 (6 bases). Germline values: CDR1 SGHNT, CDR2 YYREEE (reference sequence). The CDR3 contains 12 residues. Trimming removed 4 bases from V and 2 bases from J, with 6 bases in between.

V is TRBV27 and J is TRBJ1-1; no clear D. The V and J ends lost 6 bases and 6 bases respectively, with 17 bases between them. The CDR3 is made up of 14 amino acids. The V gene's germline CDR1 is MNHEY and CDR2 SMNVEV (reference sequence). The CDR3: CASRFQGSFAEAFF. The CDR3 nucleotides are TGTGCCAGCAGGTTTCAAGGGTCCTTCGCTGAAGCTTTCTTT.

The chain uses TRBV19 and TRBJ2-1; 7 bases line up with TRBD1. Per the germline V gene, CDR1 is LNHDA and CDR2 is SQIVND (reference sequence). After removal of 9 bases from V and 4 bases from J, the junction contained 15 bases not matched to a gene. The CDR3 loop spans 16 amino acids. In DNA form, the CDR3 reads TGTGCCAGCAACCCTAGGTGGGGACAGAATTACAATGAGCAGTTCTTC. It codes for CASNPRWGQNYNEQFF.

The rearrangement links TRBV19 to TRBJ2-3, with TRBD2 identical over 10 bases. The junction had 6 bases not matched to a gene; V was cut back by 7 bases and J by 2 bases. Germline CDR1 LNHDA, CDR2 SQIVND (reference sequence). The CDR3 is 15 amino acids. The CDR3 sequence is CASTETSGHTDTQYF. The CDR3 bases are TGTGCCAGTACCGAGACTAGCGGGCACACAGATACGCAGTATTTT.

The chain couples TRBV5-5 to TRBJ2-7; TRBD1 might be the D (6 bases). The CDR3 contains 12 residues. Trimming pared 4 bases from V and 11 bases from J, leaving 16 bases between. Germline V gene sequence: CDR1 SGHKS, CDR2 YYEKEE (reference sequence). The CDR3 DNA reads as TGTGCCAGCAGCCTAGAACAGGGCTGGGAGTACTTC. Its translation: CASSLEQGWEYF.

Of note for this clonotype: Relative to the germline gene, one junction end is altered; a read error may explain this. J is TRBJ1-1 and V is TRBV6-1, with D tentatively TRBD1 (5 bases). Germline CDR1 MNHNS, CDR2 SASEGT. The CDR3 extends over 12 amino acids. The CDR3 sequence: CASSVPGTEDFF. The CDR3 DNA reads TGTGCCAGCAGTGTACCGGGGACTGAAGATTTCTTT.

J is TRBJ2-7 and V is TRBV5-6; tentative D call: TRBD1 (5 bases). V lost 1 base and J lost 3, with 11 bases in between. Germline CDR1 is SGHDT and CDR2 is YYEEEE. The CDR3 is made up of 14 amino acids. In nucleotides, the CDR3 is TGTGCCAGCAGCTTGAAGACAGCCCGCTACGAGCAGTACTTC. It is translated as CASSLKTARYEQYF.